This T cell receptor (beta chain) was recovered during a study of tumor and adjacent non-tumor tissue in lung cancer. Study-wide context: There were fewer than 15 adenocarcinoma, a couple of squamous cell carcinoma and 1 small cell lung cancer cases. About 4.17 million productive TCRbeta reads were obtained per sample on average.

The template was RNA from unsorted bulk tissue. TCRbeta libraries were built with three rounds of nested PCR, modified from ARM-PCR. TCRdb reprocessed the multiplex PCR reads via MiXCR and lists one record per CDR3 protein. The sample carries 200,000 to 250,000 distinct CDR3 sequences, less than 80% recorded once. In this sample, this clonotype turned up many times. Trimming took 0 bases from V and 0 from J; bases not matched to a gene: 0. Looked up from germline, CDR1 is SGHRS and CDR2 is YFSETQ. The CDR3 has 15 residues. The sample comprised lung tumor tissue. This chain joins TRBV5-1 and TRBJ2-7; 10 bases are shared with TRBD2. The sequence derives from a man aged 60-69 years with non-small cell lung cancer. CDR3 protein: CASSLGTSGSYEQYF. CDR3 coding DNA: TGCGCCAGCAGCTTGGGGACTAGCGGCTCCTACGAGCAGTACTTC.